The 3 T cell receptor beta chains below come from one sample, sequenced in a study of cytomegalovirus exposure and HLA in healthy donors. Researchers ran the PCR with 60 Vbeta and 13 Jbeta primers. Clones were sequenced by immunoSEQ multiplex PCR, and TCRdb holds only the in-frame ones, with some missing. Among 95,000 to 150,000 clones listed, over 65% were seen once. Sequencing was performed on PBMCs. The receptors stem from a man aged 18 to 29 in good health and CMV-seronegative.

This clone showed up just a few times. The V and J genes are TRBV7-2 and TRBJ2-7, with 10 bases matching TRBD2. The trim removed 8 bases at V and 2 bases at J, leaving 6 bases unmatched. Per the germline V gene, CDR1 is SGHTA and CDR2 is FQGNSA. The CDR3 sequence is 14 residues long. This chain's CDR3 is CASGRTSGAYEQYF. CDR3 in DNA: TGTGCCAGCGGTCGGACTAGCGGAGCCTACGAGCAGTACTTC.

The chain recombines TRBV2 with TRBJ2-4; D is unclear. Germline V gives CDR1 SNHLY, CDR2 FYNNEI. This CDR3 comprises 16 residues. V was clipped by 3 bases and J by 0 bases, with 12 bases between them. CDR3 sequence (DNA): TGTGCCAGCAGTGAGGCGGTAGTTATAGCCAAAAACATTCAGTACTTC. It codes for CASSEAVVIAKNIQYF.

The V gene is TRBV29-1, the J gene TRBJ1-5; TRBD1 matches 8 bases. The CDR3 totals 13 residues. Germline V CDR1 and CDR2: SQVTM, ANQGSEA. Trimming at V came to 6 bases and at J to 5 bases, leaving 6 bases not matched to a gene. As DNA, the CDR3 is TGCAGCGTCGACACAGGGGGAGATCAGCCCCAGCATTTT. Translating gives CSVDTGGDQPQHF. Full variable domain (rest looked up from reference TRBV29-1 and TRBJ1-5): SAVISQKPSRDICQRGTSLTIQCQVDSQVTMMFWYRQQPGQSLTLIATANQGSEATYESGFVIDKFPISRPNLTFSTLTVSNMSPEDSSIYLCSVDTGGDQPQHFGDGTRLSIL.